The next 23 T cell receptor beta chains were all read from a single sample in a study of beta chain features in type 1 diabetes. Isolated RNA was reverse transcribed in full, so expressed TCRB transcripts were sequenced. Some clones are missing from TCRdb's copy, which holds only in-frame ones; the method was immunoSEQ multiplex PCR. The sample consists of over 500,000 clones, around a sixth of them appearing once. The material sequenced was naive CD4+ T cells from blood. The receptors stem from a man aged 18 to 29 in good health.

This clone was recorded a few times. The chain is built from TRBV30 and TRBJ2-2; tentative D call: TRBD1 (5 bases). Between the trimmed V and J ends, which lost 8 bases and 4 bases, there was a span of 11 bases. Germline-derived CDR1 and CDR2 are GTSNPN and SVGIG (reference sequence). This CDR3 is built from 12 residues. The CDR3 region has the DNA TGTGCCCGTGACAGCTCCACCGGGGAGCTGTTTTTT. Protein sequence: CARDSSTGELFF.

The rearrangement joins TRBV5-1 to TRBJ2-1, with unresolved D. Germline V CDR1 and CDR2: SGHRS, YFSETQ. V was pared by 0 bases and J by 0 bases, with 10 bases between. CDR3 length: 16 amino acids. CDR3 coding DNA: TGCGCCAGCAGCTTGGCCTCGCACACCTCCTACAATGAGCAGTTCTTC. Translation: CASSLASHTSYNEQFF.

This clone has only a few counts. The chain is built from TRBV5-1 and TRBJ1-5; unclear D gene. Germline CDR1 reads SGHRS; CDR2 reads YFSETQ. This CDR3 has 14 residues. Trimming stripped 4 bases from V and 2 bases from J, with 10 bases between. CDR3 in DNA: TGCGCCAGCAGCCCACTCCCCGGCAATCAGCCCCAGCATTTT. The encoded protein is CASSPLPGNQPQHF.

The V and J genes are TRBV28 and TRBJ2-6; a possible D gene is TRBD2 (5 bases). V was trimmed by 10 bases and J by 2 bases, leaving 15 bases between them. The CDR3 has 15 residues. Looked up from germline, CDR1 is MDHEN and CDR2 is SYDVKM. The chain's CDR3 is CATPGGPPGANVLTF. In DNA form, the CDR3 reads TGTGCCACCCCGGGCGGGCCGCCTGGGGCCAACGTCCTGACTTTC.

This sequence joins TRBV5-1 and TRBJ2-7; D ambiguous. V lost 0 bases to trimming and J lost 3 bases, with 10 bases between them. The CDR3 loop spans 14 amino acids. Germline CDR1 is SGHRS and CDR2 is YFSETQ. The CDR3 sequence is CASSLAPTLYEQYF. The CDR3 bases are TGCGCCAGCAGCTTGGCGCCTACTCTCTACGAGCAGTACTTC. Filled out from reference TRBV5-1 and TRBJ2-7, the complete variable domain reads KAGVTQTPRYLIKTRGQQVTLSCSPISGHRSVSWYQQTPGQGLQFLFEYFSETQRNKGNFPGRFSGRQFSNSRSEMNVSTLELGDSALYLCASSLAPTLYEQYFGPGTRLTVT.

J is TRBJ2-4 and V is TRBV28; TRBD1 matches 8 bases. Trimming took 8 bases from V and 5 from J; bases not matched to a gene: 5. The CDR3 has 13 residues. Germline CDR1 reads MDHEN; CDR2 reads SYDVKM. This CDR3 reads CASYLQGENIQYF. The CDR3 nucleotides read TGTGCCAGCTACCTACAGGGGGAAAACATTCAGTACTTC.

The rearrangement uses TRBV4-2 and TRBJ1-2, with D hard to call. The CDR3 sequence is 14 residues long. V lost 4 bases and J lost 4, with 13 bases in between. Germline V gives CDR1 LGHNA, CDR2 YNFKEQ. The CDR3 DNA is TGTGCCAGCAGCCCGCTGTGGCTAATCTATGGCTACACCTTC. Its protein product is CASSPLWLIYGYTF.

The V call is TRBV7-9, the J call TRBJ2-5; 8 nucleotides line up with TRBD1. Germline V lookup: CDR1 SEHNR, CDR2 FQNEAQ (reference sequence). CDR3 size: 15 residues. V lost 2 bases, J lost 4 bases, and 6 bases stayed unmatched. The CDR3 DNA follows: TGTGCCAGCAGCTTATTGGTTGACAGGGGAGAGACCCAGTACTTC. This gives the protein CASSLLVDRGETQYF.

This clone appeared a few times. The genes are TRBV7-2 and TRBJ2-3, with 12 positions matching TRBD2. V shed 4 bases, J shed 4 bases, and the junction held 9 bases outside the gene matches. Per the germline V gene, CDR1 is SGHTA and CDR2 is FQGNSA. The CDR3 covers 17 residues. CDR3 coding DNA: TGTGCCAGCAGCTCCAGACAACTAGCGGGGGGAGCAGATACGCAGTATTTT. Translated: CASSSRQLAGGADTQYF.

This clone was counted many times. CDR3 DNA: TGTGCCATCTCCCTCTACAGGACAGGGATGGAGACCCAGTACTTC. Its protein product is CAISLYRTGMETQYF. The chain recombines TRBV10-3 with TRBJ2-5, with TRBD1 matching over 8 bases. The CDR3 spans 15 residues. Trimming at V came to 8 bases and at J to 5 bases, leaving 13 bases not matched to a gene. Germline V CDR1 and CDR2: ENHRY, SYGVKD.

This rearrangement joins TRBV5-1 to TRBJ1-2, with 9 bases aligning to TRBD1. CDR3 length equals 15 residues. Germline CDR1 and CDR2: SGHRS and YFSETQ. Trimming at V came to 4 bases and at J to 5 bases, leaving 9 bases not matched to a gene. The CDR3 loop reads CASSPWDRDLYGYTF. CDR3 nucleotide sequence: TGCGCCAGCAGCCCCTGGGACAGGGATCTTTATGGCTACACCTTC.

The CDR3 spells CASSLGSHQPQHF. The CDR3 DNA reads TGTGCCAGCAGCTTAGGGAGCCATCAGCCCCAGCATTTT. The chain has TRBV7-2 and TRBJ1-5; D gene ambiguous. The CDR3 has 13 amino acids. The V and J ends lost 1 base and 5 bases respectively, with 6 bases between them. The germline gives CDR1 SGHTA, CDR2 FQGNSA.

The chain joins TRBV25-1 to TRBJ2-7, with D uncertain. CDR3 size: 11 residues. Trimming cost V 6 bases and J 4 bases, with 7 bases left between them. Germline V lookup: CDR1 MGHDK, CDR2 SYGVNS. CDR3 sequence (DNA): TGTGCCAGCAGACAGACGTACGAGCAGTACTTC. Amino acid sequence: CASRQTYEQYF.

This clone showed up just a few times. The chain has TRBV7-9 and TRBJ2-7; no clear D gene. This CDR3 region has 16 residues. The V end lost 4 bases, the J end lost 3 bases, and 19 bases lay between the germline ends. The germline V gene encodes CDR1 SEHNR and CDR2 FQNEAQ (reference sequence). The CDR3 coding sequence is TGTGCCAGCAGCTCAGGCAGCACCCTTACTGACTACGAGCAGTACTTC. Its protein is CASSSGSTLTDYEQYF.

This clone has more than one count but fewer than ten. The chain links TRBV4-3 to TRBJ2-1; maybe TRBD1 (6 bases). The V gene lost 6 bases and the J gene lost 1 base, with 13 bases spanning the gap. Germline V gene lookup returns CDR1 LGHNA and CDR2 YSLEER. CDR3 length: 15 amino acids. The CDR3 spells CASRRQGYSYNEQFF. For the CDR3, the DNA is TGCGCCAGCAGGCGGCAGGGGTATTCCTACAATGAGCAGTTCTTC.

This chain uses TRBV2 with TRBJ1-5, with D possibly being TRBD1 (6 bases). Germline V lookup: CDR1 SNHLY, CDR2 FYNNEI. CDR3 length equals 14 residues. Trimming removed 7 bases at V and 7 bases at J, with 17 bases between. Here the CDR3 reads CASKIEQGWQPQHF. DNA of the CDR3: TGTGCCAGCAAAATCGAACAGGGTTGGCAGCCCCAGCATTTT.

The chain is built from TRBV7-9 and TRBJ1-2, with 7 bases identical to TRBD1. The length of the CDR3 is 13 residues. Germline values: CDR1 SEHNR, CDR2 FQNEAQ (reference sequence). The V segment lost 5 bases and the J segment 8 bases; nucleotides outside the gene matches: 8. This chain's CDR3 is CASSPDRARGYTF. The DNA for the CDR3 is TGTGCCAGCAGCCCCGACAGGGCGAGGGGCTACACCTTC.

The chain carries TRBV7-2 and TRBJ1-2; the D is unclear. The CDR3 totals 15 residues. V was pared by 4 bases and J by 4 bases, with 16 bases between. Germline CDR1 and CDR2: SGHTA and FQGNSA. CDR3 in amino acids: CASSSKTGFGYGYTF. The CDR3 region has the DNA TGTGCCAGCAGCTCCAAAACGGGGTTTGGCTATGGCTACACCTTC.

This clone has just a few counts. The genes are TRBV25-1 and TRBJ2-1; 7 bases map to TRBD1. V was clipped by 6 bases and J by 3 bases; unmatched bases: 11. Germline values: CDR1 MGHDK, CDR2 SYGVNS. There are 16 residues in the CDR3. The CDR3 protein is CASSITRQGYYNEQFF. The DNA for the CDR3 is TGTGCCAGCAGCATTACTAGACAGGGCTACTACAATGAGCAGTTCTTC. The complete variable domain, with remaining parts taken from reference TRBV25-1 and TRBJ2-1, reads EADIYQTPRYLVIGTGKKITLECSQTMGHDKMYWYQQDPGMELHLIHYSYGVNSTEKGDLSSESTVSRIRTEHFPLTLESARPSHTSQYLCASSITRQGYYNEQFFGPGTRLTVL.

This clone has ten or more counts. The chain links TRBV4-1 to TRBJ2-4; D is unclear. CDR1 and CDR2 (germline): MGHRA, YSYEKL. There are 11 residues in the CDR3. Deletions cut 7 bases from V and 5 bases from J, with 6 bases between. The CDR3 reads CASMTQNIQYF. CDR3 nucleotide sequence: TGCGCCAGCATGACGCAAAACATTCAGTACTTC.

This clone was counted a few times. The chain is built from TRBV27 and TRBJ1-5; D unresolved. CDR1 and CDR2 from the germline V gene are MNHEY and SMNVEV (reference sequence). The length of the CDR3 is 14 residues. Deletions cut 3 bases from V and 4 bases from J, with 10 bases between. The CDR3 nucleotides read TGTGCCAGCAGTTTTTGGGGAATTAATCAGCCCCAGCATTTT. Its protein is CASSFWGINQPQHF.

This clone was seen a handful of times. The chain joins TRBV9 to TRBJ1-3; possible D gene TRBD1, 6 bases. The CDR3 is 17 amino acids. Germline V gene lookup returns CDR1 SGDLS and CDR2 YYNGEE. V was clipped by 3 bases and J by 0 bases, with 16 bases between them. CDR3 loop: CASSAHPSGVSGNTIYF. The DNA for the CDR3 is TGTGCCAGCAGCGCCCATCCATCAGGGGTCTCTGGAAACACCATATATTTT.

This clone was seen a few times. This chain links TRBV19 with TRBJ1-6; TRBD1 matches 8 bases. The CDR3 runs 13 residues. Unmatched junction bases numbered 2, after V lost 5 bases and J lost 8 bases. The germline V gene has CDR1 LNHDA and CDR2 SQIVND (reference sequence). CDR3 nucleotide sequence: TGTGCCAGTAGTGGACAGGGTTATTCACCCCTCCACTTT. Its translation is CASSGQGYSPLHF.